This note documents a single T cell receptor beta chain sequence. What it binds is unknown. The CDR3 is 16 residues long. CDR1 is SGHNT, CDR2 YYREEE, per germline (reference sequence). V lost 0 bases and J lost 4; bases outside the gene matches: 8. Researchers ran the assay at a deep level. Over several immunoSEQ plates, each subset's genomic DNA was distributed in even portions. The protocol was immunoSEQ multiplex PCR, while the TCRdb copy is restricted to in-frame clones and leaves out a portion. This table has over 2 million clones, 95% appearing once. These data belong to a study of shared clonotypes between healthy human individuals. Study as a whole: For every donor, three CD4 naive, three CD4 memory, two CD8 naive and one CD8 memory plates were used. Overall study findings and caveats: Non-shared clonotypes had lower generation probabilities than clonotypes shared by all four sorted-subset donors.

The chain carries TRBV5-4 and TRBJ2-5, with 8 bases that match TRBD2. The TCR was taken from a man aged 18 to 30 in good health. Sequencing input: naive CD4+ T cells sorted from blood. The subset was: CD45RA+ positively selected. The CDR3 nucleotides are TGTGCCAGCAGCTTGGCCGTCGGGGGGGGAACAGAGACCCAGTACTTC. Amino acid sequence: CASSLAVGGGTETQYF.